These 3 T cell receptor beta chains share one sample of origin, sequenced in a study of T cell clones after liver transplantation. Profiling relied on immunoSEQ multiplex PCR, and the TCRdb table lists in-frame clones only, not all of them. This sample yields some 80,000 clones, of which less than 90% are seen a single time; 2.1% belongs to the top ten. The source material was CD4+ T cells from blood, sampled 48 to 50 months after liver transplant. These receptors all come from a human patient who received a liver transplant. Some T cells may be graft donor cells.

The rearrangement joins TRBV7-7 to TRBJ2-5, with D uncertain. This CDR3 has 13 residues. V shed 4 bases and J shed 3 bases, with 9 bases lying between them. The germline gives CDR1 SSHAT, CDR2 FNYEAQ (reference sequence). The CDR3 sequence is CASSSDRKETQYF. CDR3 DNA sequence: TGTGCCAGCAGCTCGGACCGGAAAGAGACCCAGTACTTC.

The V call is TRBV19, the J call TRBJ1-5; a possible D gene is TRBD1 (6 bases). The CDR3 totals 13 residues. The V and J ends lost 10 bases and 5 bases respectively, with 15 bases between them. Germline V gives CDR1 LNHDA, CDR2 SQIVND (reference sequence). The CDR3 bases are TGTGCCATAGCCCGGGGGGCCGATCAGCCCCAGCATTTT. It translates to CAIARGADQPQHF. Variable domain in full (rest from reference TRBV19 and TRBJ1-5): DGGITQSPKYLFRKEGQNVTLSCEQNLNHDAMYWYRQDPGQGLRLIYYSQIVNDFQKGDIAEGYSVSREKKESFPLTVTSAQKNPTAFYLCAIARGADQPQHFGDGTRLSIL.

The chain employs TRBV28 and TRBJ2-2; the match to TRBD2 covers 9 bases. J gave up 3 bases and V 6 bases, and 8 bases lay outside the gene matches. CDR3 size: 16 residues. The germline CDR1 and CDR2 sequences are MDHEN and SYDVKM. The CDR3 loop reads CASSSGLAFDTGELFF. CDR3 bases: TGTGCCAGCAGCTCAGGACTAGCGTTCGACACCGGGGAGCTGTTTTTT.